The rows below give T cell receptor beta chains drawn from one sample of a study of cytomegalovirus exposure and HLA in healthy donors. Repertoires were generated with immunoSEQ multiplex PCR, while TCRdb's copy carries only in-frame clones and drops some. The table lists roughly 150,000 clones, 70% to 80% of them singletons. Sequencing was done on a sample of PBMCs. The receptors derive from a middle-aged woman in good health and CMV-seronegative. CDR3s leave out the opening cysteine and the closing phenylalanine or tryptophan. Fields, in order: clone size, V gene, J gene, CDR3 protein. Only part of the rows carry a size: once, few, many, or a class if the clone is expanded.

NA,TRBV6-6,TRBJ2-3,ASSYAGGGTDTQY
NA,TRBV7-8,TRBJ1-5,ASSGGTVVGNQPQH
NA,TRBV7-3,TRBJ2-2,ASSPWGTRNTGELF
NA,TRBV30,TRBJ1-1,AWGGGDTEAF
once,TRBV2,TRBJ2-7,ASSKTGDEQY
NA,TRBV6-1,TRBJ2-2,ASKTLAGDTGELF
NA,TRBV11-3,TRBJ2-3,ASSRRGSDTQY
NA,TRBV11-3,TRBJ2-7,ASSSAGTGYYEQY
few,TRBV5-1,TRBJ2-7,ASSLGLAASYEQY
NA,TRBV7-3,TRBJ2-2,ASSQRSRTSGSLELF
NA,TRBV18,TRBJ2-1,ASSTEQGWQF
few,TRBV10-2,TRBJ2-7,ATSAGLRYEQY
NA,TRBV9,TRBJ2-6,ASSVPSGANVLT
NA,TRBV5-1,TRBJ2-1,ASSINRDRVYNEQF
NA,TRBV13,TRBJ2-1,ASSFGTSNEQF
NA,TRBV7-9,TRBJ1-5,ARSITGSNQPQH
few,TRBV19,TRBJ2-1,ASSRSAGVGNEQF